This T cell receptor (beta chain) was identified during a study of tumor-infiltrating lymphocytes in primary liver carcinoma. Notes on the study in general: Top-250-clone fractions were significantly higher in tumors than in blood (p = 0.039).

Germline values: CDR1 SGHAT, CDR2 FQDESV (reference sequence). The CDR3 has 13 residues. The V and J ends lost 7 bases and 1 base respectively, with 10 bases between them. For each extraction, RNA and DNA were obtained together from approximately 20-30 mg of unsorted bulk tissue. Tumors were each sampled at five separate regions. cDNA specific to TCR beta was made from 500 ng of total RNA, with a constant-region primer employed for priming. Libraries of TCR beta came from three nested multiplex PCR rounds with slightly modified ARM-PCR. Amplification in the first two PCR rounds was performed using TRBV1-TRBV30 forward primers and a C-beta reverse primer for 10 cycles each. Each CDR3 protein is one row after TCRdb ran MiXCR on the multiplex PCR reads. The data hold about 64,000 distinct CDR3 sequences, with about 71% observed a single time. Concerning this clonotype: The antigen remains undetermined. A read error is possible here, since a much larger clone lies one base away.

The receptor was derived from a man aged 35 to 55 with primary liver carcinoma and hepatitis B virus infection. Input material: liver tumor tissue from sampling region 4. Sample subset: tumor region T4, right-lateral pole. V usage is TRBV11-1 and J usage is TRBJ1-2; D not resolved. CDR3 protein: CASNLAHNYGYTF. The CDR3, as DNA: TGTGCCAGCAACTTGGCCCATAACTATGGCTACACCTTC. Combining the CDR3 with reference TRBV11-1 and TRBJ1-2 gives the whole variable domain EAEVAQSPRYKITEKSQAVAFWCDPISGHATLYWYRQILGQGPELLVQFQDESVVDDSQLPKDRFSAERLKGVDSTLKIQPAELGDSAMYLCASNLAHNYGYTFGSGTRLTVV.